The clone carrying this TCR beta chain was found a few times. Its antigen is not known. This record belongs to a study of CD8+ T cells in alopecia areata. Study-level information: At a dose of 5 to 10 mg twice daily, oral tofacitinib was given to treated patients. The protocol delivered tofacitinib for 6 to 18 months, then withdrew it for 6 months. Whole-study results and caveats: In patients, TCRs were shared less clearly than in mice, and HLA may possibly be involved. Tissue-resident alphabeta T cells belonging to normal skin likewise get sequenced within scalp specimens.

cDNA reverse transcribed from extracted RNA served as the sequencing template. Using immunoSEQ multiplex PCR, the repertoire was profiled, and TCRdb retains in-frame clones only, with some absent. The sample yields about 180,000 clones, approximately 70% seen once. Trimming took 3 bases from V and 1 from J, leaving 10 bases between them. The CDR3 is made up of 14 amino acids. Germline V gives CDR1 MGHDK, CDR2 SYGVNS. The chain joins TRBV25-1 to TRBJ2-7; D ambiguous. The TCR comes from a human donor with alopecia areata. The source material was CD8+ T cells sorted from blood, sampled at week 0. CDR3 in amino acids: CASSESSDSYEQYF. CDR3 in DNA: TGTGCCAGCAGTGAGTCCTCAGATTCCTACGAGCAGTACTTC.